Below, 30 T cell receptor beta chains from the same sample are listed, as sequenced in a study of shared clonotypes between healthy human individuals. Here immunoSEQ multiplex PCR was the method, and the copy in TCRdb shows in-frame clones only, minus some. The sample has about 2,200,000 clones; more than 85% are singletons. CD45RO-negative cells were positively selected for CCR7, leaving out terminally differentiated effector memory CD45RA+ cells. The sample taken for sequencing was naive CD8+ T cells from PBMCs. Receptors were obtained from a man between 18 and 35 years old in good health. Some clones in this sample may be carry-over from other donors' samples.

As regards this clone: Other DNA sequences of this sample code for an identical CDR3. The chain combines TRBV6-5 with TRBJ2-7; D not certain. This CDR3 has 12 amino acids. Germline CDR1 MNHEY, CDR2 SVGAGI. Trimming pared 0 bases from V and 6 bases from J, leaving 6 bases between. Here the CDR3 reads CASSYSSGEQYF. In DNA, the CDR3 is TGTGCCAGCAGTTACTCTTCCGGCGAGCAGTACTTC.

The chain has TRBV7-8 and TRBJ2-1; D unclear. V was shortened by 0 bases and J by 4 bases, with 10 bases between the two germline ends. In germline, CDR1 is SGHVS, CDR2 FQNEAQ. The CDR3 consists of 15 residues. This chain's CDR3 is CASSLARTAYNEQFF. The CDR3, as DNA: TGTGCCAGCAGCTTAGCGCGCACAGCATACAATGAGCAGTTCTTC.

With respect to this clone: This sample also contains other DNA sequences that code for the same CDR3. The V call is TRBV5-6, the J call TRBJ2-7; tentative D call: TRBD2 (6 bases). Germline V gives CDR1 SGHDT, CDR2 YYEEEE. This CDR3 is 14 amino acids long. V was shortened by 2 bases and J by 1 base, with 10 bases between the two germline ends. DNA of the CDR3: TGTGCCAGCAGCTTTGGGGGGTTTTCCTACGAGCAGTACTTC. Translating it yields CASSFGGFSYEQYF.

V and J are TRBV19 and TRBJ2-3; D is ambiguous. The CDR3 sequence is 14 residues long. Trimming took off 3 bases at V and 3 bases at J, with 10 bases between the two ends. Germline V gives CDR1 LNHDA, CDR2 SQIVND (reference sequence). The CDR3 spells CASSITLPTDTQYF. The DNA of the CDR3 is TGTGCCAGTAGTATTACCCTCCCAACAGATACGCAGTATTTT.

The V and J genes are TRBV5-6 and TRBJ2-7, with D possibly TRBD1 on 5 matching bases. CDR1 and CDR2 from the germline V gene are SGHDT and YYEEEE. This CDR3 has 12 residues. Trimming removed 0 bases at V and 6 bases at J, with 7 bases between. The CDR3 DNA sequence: TGTGCCAGCAGCTTGGGGACACTCGAGCAGTACTTC. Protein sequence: CASSLGTLEQYF.

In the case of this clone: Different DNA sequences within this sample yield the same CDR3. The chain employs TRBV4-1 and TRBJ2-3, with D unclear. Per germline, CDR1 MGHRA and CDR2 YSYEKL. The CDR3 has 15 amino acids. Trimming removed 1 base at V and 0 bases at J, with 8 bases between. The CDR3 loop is CASSQGGGSTDTQYF. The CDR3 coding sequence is TGCGCCAGCAGCCAAGGGGGTGGGAGCACAGATACGCAGTATTTT.

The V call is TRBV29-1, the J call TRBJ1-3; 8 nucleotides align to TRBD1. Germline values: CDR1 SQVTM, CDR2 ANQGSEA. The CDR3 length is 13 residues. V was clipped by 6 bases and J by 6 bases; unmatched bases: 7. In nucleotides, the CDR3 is TGCAGCGTGCGGACAGGGAGTTCAAACACCATATATTTT. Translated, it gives CSVRTGSSNTIYF.

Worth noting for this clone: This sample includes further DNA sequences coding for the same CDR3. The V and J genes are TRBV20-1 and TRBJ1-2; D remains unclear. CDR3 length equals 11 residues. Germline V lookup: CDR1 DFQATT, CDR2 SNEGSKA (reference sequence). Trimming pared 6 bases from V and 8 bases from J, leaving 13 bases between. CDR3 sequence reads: CSATGLEGYTF. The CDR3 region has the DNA TGCAGTGCGACTGGGCTTGAAGGCTACACCTTC.

CDR3 sequence: CSLGVGETQYF. The CDR3 DNA follows: TGCAGCCTGGGGGTAGGGGAGACCCAGTACTTC. This rearrangement joins TRBV29-1 to TRBJ2-5; D tentatively reads TRBD1 or TRBD2 (5 bases each). Germline CDR1 is SQVTM and CDR2 is ANQGSEA. The V end lost 8 bases, the J end lost 5 bases, and 12 bases lay between the germline ends. The CDR3 contains 11 residues. Full variable domain (remainder filled in from reference TRBV29-1 and TRBJ2-5): SAVISQKPSRDICQRGTSLTIQCQVDSQVTMMFWYRQQPGQSLTLIATANQGSEATYESGFVIDKFPISRPNLTFSTLTVSNMSPEDSSIYLCSLGVGETQYFGPGTRLLVL.

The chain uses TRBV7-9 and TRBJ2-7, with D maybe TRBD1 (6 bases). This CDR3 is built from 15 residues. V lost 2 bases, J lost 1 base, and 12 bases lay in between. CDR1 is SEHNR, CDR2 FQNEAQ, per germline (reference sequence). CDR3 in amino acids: CASSLSPGDSYEQYF. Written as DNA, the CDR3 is TGTGCCAGCAGCTTATCCCCAGGGGATTCCTACGAGCAGTACTTC.

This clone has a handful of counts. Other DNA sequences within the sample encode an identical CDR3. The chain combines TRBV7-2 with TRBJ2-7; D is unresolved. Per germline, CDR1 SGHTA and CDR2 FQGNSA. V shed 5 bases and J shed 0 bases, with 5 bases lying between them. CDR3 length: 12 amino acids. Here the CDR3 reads CASSPRSYEQYF. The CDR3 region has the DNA TGTGCCAGCAGCCCCCGCTCCTACGAGCAGTACTTC.

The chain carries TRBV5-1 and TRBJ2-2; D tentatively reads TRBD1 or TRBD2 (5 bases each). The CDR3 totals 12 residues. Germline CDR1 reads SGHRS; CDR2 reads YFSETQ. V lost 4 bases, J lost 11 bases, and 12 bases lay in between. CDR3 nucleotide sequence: TGCGCCAGCAGCGACCGGGGCCTTGAGCTGTTTTTT. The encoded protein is CASSDRGLELFF.

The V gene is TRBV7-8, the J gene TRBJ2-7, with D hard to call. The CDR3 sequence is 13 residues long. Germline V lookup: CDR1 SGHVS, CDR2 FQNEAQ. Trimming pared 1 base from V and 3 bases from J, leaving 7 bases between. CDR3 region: CASSLGPHYEQYF. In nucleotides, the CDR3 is TGTGCCAGCAGCTTAGGACCCCACTACGAGCAGTACTTC.

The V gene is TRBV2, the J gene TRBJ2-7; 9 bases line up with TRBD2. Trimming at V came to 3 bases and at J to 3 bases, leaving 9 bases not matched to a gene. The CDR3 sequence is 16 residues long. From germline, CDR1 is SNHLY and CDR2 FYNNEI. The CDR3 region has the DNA TGTGCCAGCAGTGAGGGCGGGAGGGCCCCCCGCTACGAGCAGTACTTC. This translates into CASSEGGRAPRYEQYF. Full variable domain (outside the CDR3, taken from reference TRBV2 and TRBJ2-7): EPEVTQTPSHQVTQMGQEVILRCVPISNHLYFYWYRQILGQKVEFLVSFYNNEISEKSEIFDDQFSVERPDGSNFTLKIRSTKLEDSAMYFCASSEGGRAPRYEQYFGPGTRLTVT.

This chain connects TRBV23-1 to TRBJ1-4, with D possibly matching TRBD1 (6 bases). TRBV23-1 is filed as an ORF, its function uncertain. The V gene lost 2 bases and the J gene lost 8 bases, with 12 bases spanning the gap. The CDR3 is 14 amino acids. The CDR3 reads CASSQQDGTEKLFF. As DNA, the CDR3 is TGCGCCAGCAGTCAACAGGATGGGACAGAAAAACTGTTTTTT.

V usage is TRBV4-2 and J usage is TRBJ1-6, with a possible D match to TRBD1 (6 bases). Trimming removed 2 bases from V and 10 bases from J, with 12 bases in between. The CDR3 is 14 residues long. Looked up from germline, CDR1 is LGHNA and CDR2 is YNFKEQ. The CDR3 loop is CASSQMGGGSPLHF. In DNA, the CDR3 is TGTGCCAGCAGCCAAATGGGAGGGGGATCACCCCTCCACTTT.

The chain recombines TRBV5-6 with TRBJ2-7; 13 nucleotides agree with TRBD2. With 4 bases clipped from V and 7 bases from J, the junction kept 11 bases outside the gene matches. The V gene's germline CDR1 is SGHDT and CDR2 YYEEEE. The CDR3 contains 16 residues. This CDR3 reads CASSPGTSGALGEQYF. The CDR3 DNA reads TGTGCCAGCAGCCCGGGGACTAGCGGGGCCTTGGGTGAGCAGTACTTC.

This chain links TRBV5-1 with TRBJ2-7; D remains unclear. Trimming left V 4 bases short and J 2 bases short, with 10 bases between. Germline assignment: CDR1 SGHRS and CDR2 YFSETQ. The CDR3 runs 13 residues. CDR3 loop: CASSLTNPYEQYF. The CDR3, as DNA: TGCGCCAGCAGCCTAACAAACCCCTACGAGCAGTACTTC.

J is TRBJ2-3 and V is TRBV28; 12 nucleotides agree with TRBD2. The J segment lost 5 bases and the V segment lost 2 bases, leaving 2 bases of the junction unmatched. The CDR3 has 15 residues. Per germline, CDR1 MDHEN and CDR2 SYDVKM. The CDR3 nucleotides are TGTGCCAGCAGTTTAAGACTAGCGGGAGTAGATACGCAGTATTTT. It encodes CASSLRLAGVDTQYF.

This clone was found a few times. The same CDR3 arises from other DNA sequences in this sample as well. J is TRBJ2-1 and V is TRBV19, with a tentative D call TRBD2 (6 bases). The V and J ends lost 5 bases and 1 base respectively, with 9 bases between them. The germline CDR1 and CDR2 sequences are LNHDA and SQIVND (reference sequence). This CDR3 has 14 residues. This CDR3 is CASSQAGSYNEQFF. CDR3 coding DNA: TGTGCCAGTAGTCAAGCGGGTTCCTACAATGAGCAGTTCTTC.

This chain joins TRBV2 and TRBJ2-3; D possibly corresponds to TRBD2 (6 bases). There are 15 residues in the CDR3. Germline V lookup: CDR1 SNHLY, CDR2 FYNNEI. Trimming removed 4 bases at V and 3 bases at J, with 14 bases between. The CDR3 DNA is TGTGCCAGCAGTGGTACTAGCAGGACTACAGATACGCAGTATTTT. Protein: CASSGTSRTTDTQYF.

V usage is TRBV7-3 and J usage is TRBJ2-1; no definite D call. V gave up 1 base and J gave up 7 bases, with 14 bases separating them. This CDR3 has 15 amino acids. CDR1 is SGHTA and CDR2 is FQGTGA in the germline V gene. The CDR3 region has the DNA TGTGCCAGCAGCTTAATGGGGTCAGACCTTAATGAGCAGTTCTTC. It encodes CASSLMGSDLNEQFF.

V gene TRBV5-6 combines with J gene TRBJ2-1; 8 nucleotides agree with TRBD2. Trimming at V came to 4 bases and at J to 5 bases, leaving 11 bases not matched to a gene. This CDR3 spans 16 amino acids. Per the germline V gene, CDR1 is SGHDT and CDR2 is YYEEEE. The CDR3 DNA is TGTGCCAGCAGCCCACTCCGGCGGGAGGTCCACAATGAGCAGTTCTTC. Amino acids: CASSPLRREVHNEQFF.

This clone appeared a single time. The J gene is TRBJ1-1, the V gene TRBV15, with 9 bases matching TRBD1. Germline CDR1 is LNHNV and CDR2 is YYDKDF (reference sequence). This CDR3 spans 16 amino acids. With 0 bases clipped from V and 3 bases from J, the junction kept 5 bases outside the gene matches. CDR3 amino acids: CATSRDRDREHTEAFF. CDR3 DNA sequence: TGTGCCACCAGCAGAGACCGGGACAGGGAACACACTGAAGCTTTCTTT.

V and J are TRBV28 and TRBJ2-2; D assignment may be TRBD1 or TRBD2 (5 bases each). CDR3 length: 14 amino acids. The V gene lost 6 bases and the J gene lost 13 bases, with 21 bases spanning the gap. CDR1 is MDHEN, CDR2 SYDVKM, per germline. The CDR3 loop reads CASSPFWLPGTLFF. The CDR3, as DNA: TGTGCCAGCAGCCCCTTTTGGTTACCGGGGACGCTGTTTTTT. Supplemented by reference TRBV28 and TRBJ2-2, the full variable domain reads DVKVTQSSRYLVKRTGEKVFLECVQDMDHENMFWYRQDPGLGLRLIYFSYDVKMKEKGDIPEGYSVSREKKERFSLILESASTNQTSMYLCASSPFWLPGTLFFGEGSRLTVL.

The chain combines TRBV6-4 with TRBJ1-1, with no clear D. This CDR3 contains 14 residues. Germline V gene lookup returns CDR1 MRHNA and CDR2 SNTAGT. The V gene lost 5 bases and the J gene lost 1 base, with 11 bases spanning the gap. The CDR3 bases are TGTGCCAGCAGTTCGGACGGATCGAACACTGAAGCTTTCTTT. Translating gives CASSSDGSNTEAFF.

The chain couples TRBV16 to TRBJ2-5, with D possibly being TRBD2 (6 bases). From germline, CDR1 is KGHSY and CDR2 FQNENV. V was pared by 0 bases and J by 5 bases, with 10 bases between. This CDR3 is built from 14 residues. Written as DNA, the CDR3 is TGTGCCAGCAGCCAATCGCGTCGGGGGGAGACCCAGTACTTC. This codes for CASSQSRRGETQYF.

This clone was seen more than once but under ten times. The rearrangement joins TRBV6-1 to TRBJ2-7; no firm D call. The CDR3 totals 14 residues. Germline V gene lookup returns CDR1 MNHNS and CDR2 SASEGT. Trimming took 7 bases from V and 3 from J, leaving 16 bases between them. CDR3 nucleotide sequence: TGTGCCAGCACCCAACTGGGCAGGATCTACGAGCAGTACTTC. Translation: CASTQLGRIYEQYF.

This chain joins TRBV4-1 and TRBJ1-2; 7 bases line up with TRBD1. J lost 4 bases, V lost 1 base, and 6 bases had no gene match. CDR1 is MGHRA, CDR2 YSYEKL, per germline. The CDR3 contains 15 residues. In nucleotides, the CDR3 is TGCGCCAGCAGCCAAGTCCAGGGGGTGGCCTATGGCTACACCTTC. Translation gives CASSQVQGVAYGYTF.

CDR3: CASSPPYPRTDTQYF. CDR3 DNA sequence: TGTGCCAGCTCACCCCCTTACCCCCGCACAGATACGCAGTATTTT. The chain couples TRBV18 to TRBJ2-3, with D hard to call. The CDR3 contains 15 residues. Germline CDR1 reads KGHSH; CDR2 reads LQKENI. The germline V and J ends were trimmed by 3 bases and 1 base, with 11 bases remaining between them. The whole variable domain, filled in from reference TRBV18 and TRBJ2-3, reads NAGVMQNPRHLVRRRGQEARLRCSPMKGHSHVYWYRQLPEEGLKFMVYLQKENIIDESGMPKERFSAEFPKEGPSILRIQQVVRGDSAAYFCASSPPYPRTDTQYFGPGTRLTVL.